The 13 T cell receptor beta chains below were found in one sample sequenced in a study of cytomegalovirus exposure and HLA in healthy donors (dated by TCRdb to about 2017). The protocol used for the library was the immunoSEQ multiplex PCR assay. The multiplex PCR relied on a mix of 60 forward primers for TCR Vbeta segments and 13 reverse primers for TCR Jbeta segments. In TCRdb, the immuneACCESS table is reduced to in-frame sequences with V and J assigned. These tables do not hold every clone; where another copy was compared, an unresolved V gene accounts for under half, and the others remain unexplained. This sample lists about 130,000 clones; 80% were detected once. 4% to 4.5% of the sample is taken by the ten largest. The sequencing sample was made of PBMCs. Source of these receptors: a woman aged 40 to 50 in good health and CMV-seronegative.

The chain employs TRBV7-9 and TRBJ2-5, with 10 positions matching TRBD2. The CDR3 loop spans 16 amino acids. Trimming took 3 bases from V and 5 from J; bases not matched to a gene: 9. The germline CDR1 and CDR2 sequences are SEHNR and FQNEAQ (reference sequence). CDR3 in amino acids: CASSLSLAGGKETQYF. CDR3 nucleotide sequence: TGTGCCAGCAGCTTGTCCTTAGCGGGGGGAAAGGAGACCCAGTACTTC.

The chain joins TRBV7-9 to TRBJ1-5, with 10 bases aligning to TRBD1. Losses at the gene ends were 0 bases for V and 0 bases for J; bases not matched to a gene: 8. CDR1 SEHNR and CDR2 FQNEAQ come from the germline V gene (reference sequence). The CDR3 is made up of 19 amino acids. The DNA for the CDR3 is TGTGCCAGCAGCTTAGCGTACGGGACAGGGGTTGATAGCAATCAGCCCCAGCATTTT. This codes for CASSLAYGTGVDSNQPQHF.

The chain carries TRBV4-1 and TRBJ1-6; TRBD1 agrees at 8 bases. V shed 1 base and J 9 bases; nucleotides not matched to a gene: 5. CDR3 size: 15 residues. Germline V gives CDR1 MGHRA, CDR2 YSYEKL. The CDR3 nucleotides are TGCGCCAGCAGCCAAGGGGGGACAGGCAGTTCACCCCTCCACTTT. It specifies CASSQGGTGSSPLHF.

The chain links TRBV2 to TRBJ2-3, with 8 bases aligning to TRBD2. The CDR3 consists of 18 residues. Germline CDR1 reads SNHLY; CDR2 reads FYNNEI. The ends lost 4 bases at V and 0 bases at J; junction bases unmatched: 12. The CDR3 protein is CASSGSRGLAESTDTQYF. DNA of the CDR3: TGTGCCAGCAGTGGTTCGAGAGGACTAGCAGAGAGCACAGATACGCAGTATTTT.

J is TRBJ2-7 and V is TRBV29-1; tentative D call: TRBD1 (6 bases). The CDR3 length is 14 residues. Between the trimmed V and J ends, which lost 1 base and 6 bases, there was a span of 16 bases. CDR1 and CDR2 (germline): SQVTM, ANQGSEA. CDR3 bases: TGCAGCGTTGAAGTACAAGGGGGTTATGGCGAGCAGTACTTC. Its translation is CSVEVQGGYGEQYF.

The genes are TRBV27 and TRBJ1-5, with D perhaps matching TRBD1 (6 bases). The CDR3 is made up of 19 amino acids. Germline assignment: CDR1 MNHEY and CDR2 SMNVEV (reference sequence). The V end was cut by 4 bases, the J end by 4 bases, with 26 bases between. The CDR3 region is CASSSAAYYREGINQPQHF. As DNA, the CDR3 is TGTGCCAGCAGTTCCGCCGCCTACTACAGGGAAGGGATTAATCAGCCCCAGCATTTT.

V usage is TRBV18 and J usage is TRBJ1-1, with 10 bases lining up with TRBD1. Germline values: CDR1 KGHSH, CDR2 LQKENI. CDR3 size: 15 residues. V was clipped by 3 bases and J by 3 bases; unmatched bases: 4. The CDR3 is CASSPTGTGDTEAFF. Written as DNA, the CDR3 is TGTGCCAGCTCACCCACCGGGACAGGGGACACTGAAGCTTTCTTT.

The CDR3 loop is CASSYGSARAFF. The DNA of the CDR3 is TGTGCCAGCAGCTACGGGTCGGCTAGAGCTTTCTTT. This sequence joins TRBV14 and TRBJ1-1; D is unclear. The germline V gene encodes CDR1 SGHDN and CDR2 FVKESK. The CDR3 covers 12 residues. Trimming stripped 5 bases from V and 10 bases from J, with 14 bases between. Complete variable domain (other parts from reference TRBV14 and TRBJ1-1): EAGVTQFPSHSVIEKGQTVTLRCDPISGHDNLYWYRRVMGKEIKFLLHFVKESKQDESGMPNNRFLAERTGGTYSTLKVQPAELEDSGVYFCASSYGSARAFFGQGTRLTVV.

V gene TRBV5-6 combines with J gene TRBJ2-2; 9 bases are a match to TRBD2. Germline V gene data show CDR1 as SGHDT and CDR2 as YYEEEE. The CDR3 spans 16 residues. The J segment lost 5 bases and the V segment lost 1 base, leaving 6 bases of the junction unmatched. CDR3 sequence: CASSLRGRAGTGELFF. The CDR3 DNA reads TGTGCCAGCAGCTTGCGCGGGAGGGCCGGAACCGGGGAGCTGTTTTTT.

The chain's CDR3 is CASSLRQGGTPLHF. DNA of the CDR3: TGTGCCAGCAGTTTAAGGCAGGGAGGAACACCCCTCCACTTT. The chain employs TRBV27 and TRBJ1-6; maybe TRBD1 (5 bases). V dropped 2 bases and J dropped 11 bases, with 13 bases sitting between them. The CDR3 extends over 14 amino acids. Germline V gives CDR1 MNHEY, CDR2 SMNVEV (reference sequence).

This clone came up once. The V call is TRBV9, the J call TRBJ2-3, with D unclear. The CDR3 sequence is 12 residues long. The V end lost 4 bases, the J end lost 0 bases, and 3 bases lay between the germline ends. Germline assignment: CDR1 SGDLS and CDR2 YYNGEE. The CDR3 reads CASSLSTDTQYF. The CDR3 DNA sequence: TGTGCCAGCAGCCTTAGCACAGATACGCAGTATTTT.

This clone was counted a few times. V usage is TRBV5-1 and J usage is TRBJ2-5; 14 bases line up with TRBD2. The ends lost 4 bases at V and 7 bases at J; junction bases unmatched: 9. The germline V gene has CDR1 SGHRS and CDR2 YFSETQ. The length of the CDR3 is 16 residues. The CDR3 DNA is TGCGCCAGCAGCGGGACTAGCGGGAGCAACTGGGGGACCCAGTACTTC. Amino acids: CASSGTSGSNWGTQYF.

Comment on this clone: Its ends do not fully match the called genes, so a read error is possible. CDR3 loop: CASSPDRGLETQYF. The CDR3 DNA reads as TGTGCTAGCAGCCCTGACAGGGGGCTGGAGACCCAGTACTTC. This chain links TRBV7-7 with TRBJ2-5, with 10 bases that match TRBD1. The CDR3 is made up of 14 amino acids. Germline CDR1 reads SSHAT; CDR2 reads FNYEAQ (reference sequence).